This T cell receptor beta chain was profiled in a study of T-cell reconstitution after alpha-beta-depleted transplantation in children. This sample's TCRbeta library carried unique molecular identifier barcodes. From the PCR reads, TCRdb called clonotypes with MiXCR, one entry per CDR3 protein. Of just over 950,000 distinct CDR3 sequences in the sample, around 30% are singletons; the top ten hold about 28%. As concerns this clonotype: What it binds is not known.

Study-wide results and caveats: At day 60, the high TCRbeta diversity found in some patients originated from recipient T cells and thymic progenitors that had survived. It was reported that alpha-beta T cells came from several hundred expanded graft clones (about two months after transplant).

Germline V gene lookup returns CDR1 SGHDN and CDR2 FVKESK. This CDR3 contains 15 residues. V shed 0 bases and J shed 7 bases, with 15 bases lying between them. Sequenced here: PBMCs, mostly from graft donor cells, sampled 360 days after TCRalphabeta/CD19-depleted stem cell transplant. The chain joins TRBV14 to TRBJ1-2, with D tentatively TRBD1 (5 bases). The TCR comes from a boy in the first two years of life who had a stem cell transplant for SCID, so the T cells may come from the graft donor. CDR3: CASSQDYGGRSGYTF. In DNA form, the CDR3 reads TGTGCCAGCAGCCAAGATTACGGGGGAAGGAGTGGCTACACCTTC.